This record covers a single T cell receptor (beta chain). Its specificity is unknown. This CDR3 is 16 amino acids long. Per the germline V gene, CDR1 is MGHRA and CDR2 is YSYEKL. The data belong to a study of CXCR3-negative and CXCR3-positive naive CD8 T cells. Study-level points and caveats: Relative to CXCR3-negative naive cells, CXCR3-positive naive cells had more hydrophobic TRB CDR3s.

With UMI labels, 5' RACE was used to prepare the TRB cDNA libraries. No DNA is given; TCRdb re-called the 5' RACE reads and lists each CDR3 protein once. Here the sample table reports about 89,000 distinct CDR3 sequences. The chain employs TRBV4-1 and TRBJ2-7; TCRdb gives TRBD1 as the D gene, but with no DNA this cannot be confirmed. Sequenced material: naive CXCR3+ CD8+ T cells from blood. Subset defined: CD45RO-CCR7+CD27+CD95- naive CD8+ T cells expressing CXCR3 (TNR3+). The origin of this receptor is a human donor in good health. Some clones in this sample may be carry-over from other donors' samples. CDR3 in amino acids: CASSQDGGPMFNEQYF.